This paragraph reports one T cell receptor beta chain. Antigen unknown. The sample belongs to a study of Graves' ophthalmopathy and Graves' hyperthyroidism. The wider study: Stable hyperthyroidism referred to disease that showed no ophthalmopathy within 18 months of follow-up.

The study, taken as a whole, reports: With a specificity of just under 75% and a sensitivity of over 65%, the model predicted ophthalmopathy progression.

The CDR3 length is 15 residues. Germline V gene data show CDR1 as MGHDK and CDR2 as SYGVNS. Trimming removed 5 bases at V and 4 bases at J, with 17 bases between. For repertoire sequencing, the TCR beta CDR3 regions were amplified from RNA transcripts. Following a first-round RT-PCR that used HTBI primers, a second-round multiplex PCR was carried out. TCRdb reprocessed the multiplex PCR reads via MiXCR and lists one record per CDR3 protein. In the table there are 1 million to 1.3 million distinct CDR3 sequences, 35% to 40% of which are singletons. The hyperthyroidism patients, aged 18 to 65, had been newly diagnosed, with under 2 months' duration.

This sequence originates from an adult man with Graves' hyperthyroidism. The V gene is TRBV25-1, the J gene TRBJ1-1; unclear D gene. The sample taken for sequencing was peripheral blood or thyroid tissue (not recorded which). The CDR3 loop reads CASSPGGPAGTEAFF. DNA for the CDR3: TGTGCCAGCAGTCCGGGAGGGCCCGCGGGCACTGAAGCTTTCTTT.